A selection of T cell receptor beta chains follows, all from one sample in a study of shared clonotypes between healthy human individuals. Here immunoSEQ multiplex PCR was the method, and the copy in TCRdb shows in-frame clones only, minus some. The table lists about 680,000 clones, around 72% of them singletons. Sample: memory CD4+ T cells sorted from blood. The receptors derive from a woman in her 30s in good health. The conserved cysteine and the conserved F or W are not part of the CDR3 here.

TRBV19	TRBJ1-5	ASRSDRGRKSNQPQH
TRBV6-1	TRBJ1-1	ASSPAQGNTEAF
TRBV10-1	TRBJ2-1	ASSERQYNEQF
TRBV5-1	TRBJ2-7	ASSLGGTGIYEQY
TRBV6-5	TRBJ1-2	ASSETGNNYGYT
TRBV11-2	TRBJ1-4	ASSLVRGRGEKLF
TRBV6-1	TRBJ2-1	ASSVGGETEQF
TRBV7-9	TRBJ2-7	ASSSKGSSYEQY
TRBV7-7	TRBJ1-2	ASSAKYKCRNYGYT
TRBV7-2	TRBJ1-1	ASSLTGGNTEAF
TRBV28	TRBJ1-2	ASSFGESYGYT
TRBV28	TRBJ2-7	ASRTSTYEQY
TRBV19	TRBJ2-2	ASSIWGANTGELF
TRBV30	TRBJ1-2	AWRLGGYGYT
TRBV10-3	TRBJ2-7	AIRGEPESYEQY
TRBV29-1	TRBJ1-1	SVDSMTRVTEAF
TRBV29-1	TRBJ2-5	SARTGVETQY
TRBV28	TRBJ2-3	ASSAASQGTDTQY
TRBV28	TRBJ1-2	ASSDTTGLANYGYT
TRBV27	TRBJ1-2	ASSFLGGDYGYT
TRBV15	TRBJ2-1	ATSRAQRPYNEQF
TRBV19	TRBJ1-2	ASSITGGAVYGYT